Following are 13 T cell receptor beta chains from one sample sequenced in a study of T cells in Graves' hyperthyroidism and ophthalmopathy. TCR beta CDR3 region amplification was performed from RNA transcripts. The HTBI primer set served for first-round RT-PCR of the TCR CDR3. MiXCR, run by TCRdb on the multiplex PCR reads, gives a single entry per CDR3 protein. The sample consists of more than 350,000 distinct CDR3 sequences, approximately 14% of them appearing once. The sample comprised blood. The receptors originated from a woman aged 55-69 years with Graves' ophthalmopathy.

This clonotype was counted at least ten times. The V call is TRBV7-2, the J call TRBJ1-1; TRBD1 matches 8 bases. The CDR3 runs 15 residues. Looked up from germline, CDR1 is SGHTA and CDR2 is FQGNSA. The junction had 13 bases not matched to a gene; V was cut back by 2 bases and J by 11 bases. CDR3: CASSLNWDRPFGAFF. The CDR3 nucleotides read TGTGCCAGCAGCTTAAATTGGGACAGGCCGTTTGGGGCTTTCTTT. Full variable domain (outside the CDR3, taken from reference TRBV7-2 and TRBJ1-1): GAGVSQSPSNKVTEKGKDVELRCDPISGHTALYWYRQSLGQGLEFLIYFQGNSAPDKSGLPSDRFSAERTGGSVSTLTIQRTQQEDSAVYLCASSLNWDRPFGAFFGQGTRLTVV.

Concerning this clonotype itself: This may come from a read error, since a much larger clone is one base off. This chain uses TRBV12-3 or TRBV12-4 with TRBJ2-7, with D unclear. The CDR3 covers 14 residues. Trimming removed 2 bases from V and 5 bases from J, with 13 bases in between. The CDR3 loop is CASSLRIISHEQYF. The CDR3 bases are TGTGCCAGCAGTTTAAGGATTATCAGCCACGAGCAGTACTTC.

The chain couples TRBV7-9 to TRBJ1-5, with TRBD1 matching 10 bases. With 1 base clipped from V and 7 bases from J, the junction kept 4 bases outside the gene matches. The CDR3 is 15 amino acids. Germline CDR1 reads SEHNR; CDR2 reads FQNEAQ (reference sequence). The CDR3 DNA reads TGTGCCAGCAGCTTAGGACAGGGGGCCGGACAGCCCCAGCATTTT. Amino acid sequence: CASSLGQGAGQPQHF.

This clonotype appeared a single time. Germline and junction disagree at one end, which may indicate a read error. CDR3 in amino acids: CAGSAGTLKTQYF. CDR3 coding DNA: TGTGCCGGCAGTGCCGGGACTTTAAAGACCCAGTACTTC. The chain employs TRBV25-1 and TRBJ2-5; perhaps TRBD2 as D (6 bases). From germline, CDR1 is MGHDK and CDR2 SYGVNS. The length of the CDR3 is 13 residues.

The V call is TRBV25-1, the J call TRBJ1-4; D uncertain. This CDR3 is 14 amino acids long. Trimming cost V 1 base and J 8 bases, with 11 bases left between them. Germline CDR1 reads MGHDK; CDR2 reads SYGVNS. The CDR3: CASSEFGRQEKLFF. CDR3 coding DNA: TGTGCCAGCAGTGAATTCGGACGGCAAGAAAAACTGTTTTTT. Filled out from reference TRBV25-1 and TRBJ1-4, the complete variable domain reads EADIYQTPRYLVIGTGKKITLECSQTMGHDKMYWYQQDPGMELHLIHYSYGVNSTEKGDLSSESTVSRIRTEHFPLTLESARPSHTSQYLCASSEFGRQEKLFFGSGTQLSVL.

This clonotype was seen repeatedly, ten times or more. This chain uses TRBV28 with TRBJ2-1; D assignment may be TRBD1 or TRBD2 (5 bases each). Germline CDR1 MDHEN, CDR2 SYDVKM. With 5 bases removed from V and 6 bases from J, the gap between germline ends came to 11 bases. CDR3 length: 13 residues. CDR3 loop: CASSRLGVNEQFF. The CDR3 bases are TGTGCCAGCAGTCGTCTGGGGGTCAATGAGCAGTTCTTC. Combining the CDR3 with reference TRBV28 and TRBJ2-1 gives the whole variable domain DVKVTQSSRYLVKRTGEKVFLECVQDMDHENMFWYRQDPGLGLRLIYFSYDVKMKEKGDIPEGYSVSREKKERFSLILESASTNQTSMYLCASSRLGVNEQFFGPGTRLTVL.

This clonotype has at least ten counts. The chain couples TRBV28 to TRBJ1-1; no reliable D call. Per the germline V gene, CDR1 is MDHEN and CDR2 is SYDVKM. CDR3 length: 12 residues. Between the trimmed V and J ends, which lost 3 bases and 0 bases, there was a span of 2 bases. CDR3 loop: CASSFMNTEAFF. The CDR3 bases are TGTGCCAGCAGTTTCATGAACACTGAAGCTTTCTTT.

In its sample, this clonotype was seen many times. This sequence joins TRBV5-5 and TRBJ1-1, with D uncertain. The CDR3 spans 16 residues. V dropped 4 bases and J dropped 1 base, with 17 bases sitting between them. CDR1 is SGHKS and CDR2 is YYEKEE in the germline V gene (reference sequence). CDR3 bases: TGTGCCAGCAGCCCCGTGGCAACTCAAACGAACACTGAAGCTTTCTTT. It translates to CASSPVATQTNTEAFF.

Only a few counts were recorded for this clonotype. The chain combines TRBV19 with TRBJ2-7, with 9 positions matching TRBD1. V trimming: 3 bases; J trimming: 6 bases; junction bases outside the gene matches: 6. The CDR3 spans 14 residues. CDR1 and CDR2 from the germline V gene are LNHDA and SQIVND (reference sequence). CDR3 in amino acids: CASSMSGQGPEQYF. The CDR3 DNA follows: TGTGCCAGTAGTATGTCGGGACAGGGACCCGAGCAGTACTTC. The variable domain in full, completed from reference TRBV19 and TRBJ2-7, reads DGGITQSPKYLFRKEGQNVTLSCEQNLNHDAMYWYRQDPGQGLRLIYYSQIVNDFQKGDIAEGYSVSREKKESFPLTVTSAQKNPTAFYLCASSMSGQGPEQYFGPGTRLTVT.

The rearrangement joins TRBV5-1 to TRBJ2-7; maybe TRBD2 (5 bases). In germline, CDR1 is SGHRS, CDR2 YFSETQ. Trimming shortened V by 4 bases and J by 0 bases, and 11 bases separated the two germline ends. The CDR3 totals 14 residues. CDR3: CASSPGLPSYEQYF. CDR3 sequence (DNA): TGCGCCAGCAGCCCCGGACTCCCCTCCTACGAGCAGTACTTC.

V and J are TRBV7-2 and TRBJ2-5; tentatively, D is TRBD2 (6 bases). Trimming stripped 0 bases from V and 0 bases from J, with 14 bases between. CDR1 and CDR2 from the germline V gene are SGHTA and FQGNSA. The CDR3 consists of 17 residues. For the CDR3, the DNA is TGTGCCAGCAGCTTAGCGCCAGCGGGTGGGTACCAAGAGACCCAGTACTTC. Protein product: CASSLAPAGGYQETQYF.

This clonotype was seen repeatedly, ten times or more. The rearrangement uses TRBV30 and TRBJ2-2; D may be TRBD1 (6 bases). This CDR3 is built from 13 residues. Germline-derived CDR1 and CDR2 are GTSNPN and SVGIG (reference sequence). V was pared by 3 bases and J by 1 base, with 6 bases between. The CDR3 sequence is CAWSRGNTGELFF. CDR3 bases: TGTGCCTGGAGCAGGGGGAACACCGGGGAGCTGTTTTTT. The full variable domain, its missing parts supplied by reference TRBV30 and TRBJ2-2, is SQTIHQWPATLVQPVGSPLSLECTVEGTSNPNLYWYRQAAGRGLQLLFYSVGIGQISSEVPQNLSASRPQDRQFILSSKKLLLSDSGFYLCAWSRGNTGELFFGEGSRLTVL.

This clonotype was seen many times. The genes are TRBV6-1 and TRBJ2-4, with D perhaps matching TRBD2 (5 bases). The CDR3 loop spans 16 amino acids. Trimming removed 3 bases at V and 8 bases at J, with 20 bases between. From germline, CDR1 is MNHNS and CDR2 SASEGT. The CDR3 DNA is TGTGCCAGCAGTGAGGGTGACGTTTCCTACGGGGACATTCAGTACTTC. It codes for CASSEGDVSYGDIQYF.